This is a list of T cell receptor beta chains from one sample in a study of blood T cell repertoires in COVID-19. Sequencing was performed with immunoSEQ multiplex PCR; in TCRdb, only in-frame clones are kept and a portion is missing. The sample lists over 200,000 clones, around four fifths occurring once. Material for sequencing was peripheral blood. The receptor source for this set is a woman aged 80 or over with active or convalescent COVID-19. The CDR3 runs from the conserved cysteine through the conserved F or W. D genes are given only for firm matches. Clone sizes are given selectively: once, few, many, or a class where the clone is expanded.

NA NA TRBJ1-4 TRBV2 TGTGCCAGCAGCGTACAGGGAGGGTATGAAAAACTGTTTTTT CASSVQGGYEKLFF
once NA TRBJ1-4 TRBV9 TGTGCCAGCAGCGTAGGGGGCCGTGCTAATGAAAAACTGTTTTTT CASSVGGRANEKLFF
NA TRBD1 TRBJ2-7 TRBV7-2 TGTGCCAGCAGCTTAGCGGACAGGGGATACGAGCAGTACTTC CASSLADRGYEQYF
NA NA TRBJ2-2 TRBV28 TGTGCCAGCAGTTCCTTGACAGGGACTAACACCGGGGAGCTGTTTTTT CASSSLTGTNTGELFF
NA NA TRBJ2-7 TRBV5-1 TGCGCCAGCAGCTTGCTTAACTCCTCCCCCGAGCAGTACTTC CASSLLNSSPEQYF
NA TRBD1 TRBJ1-2 TRBV24-1 TGTGCCACCAGTGACCCAGGGGGGAGAGGCTACACCTTC CATSDPGGRGYTF
NA TRBD2 TRBJ2-1 TRBV5-4 TGTGCCAGCACCCTAGAACTAGCGGAGTCCTACAATGAGCAGTTCTTC CASTLELAESYNEQFF
NA TRBD1 TRBJ1-3 TRBV18 TGTGCCAGCTCACCGGGACAGGCCGACACTGGAAACACCATATATTTT CASSPGQADTGNTIYF
few NA TRBJ2-1 TRBV2 TGTGCCAGCACCGAACGTAGGACTCCACCAACGGGTGAGCAGTTCTTC CASTERRTPPTGEQFF
NA NA TRBJ2-2 TRBV18 TGTGCCAGCTCACCGACAGCGAACACCGGGGAGCTGTTTTTT CASSPTANTGELFF
NA NA TRBJ2-7 TRBV9 TGTGCCAGCAGCAAAGACTTCCGGGCCTACGAGCAGTACTTC CASSKDFRAYEQYF
NA NA TRBJ2-1 TRBV27 TGTGCCAGCAGTTTATCGGGACTCTACAATGAGCAGTTCTTC CASSLSGLYNEQFF
NA TRBD2 TRBJ2-7 TRBV4-2 TGTGCCAGCAGCCCTCGACTAGCAACCGAGCAGTACTTC CASSPRLATEQYF
NA TRBD1 TRBJ2-7 TRBV28 TGTGCCAGCTCGCCAACGGGACAGGGTATTCACGAGCAGTACTTC CASSPTGQGIHEQYF
NA NA TRBJ2-1 TRBV29-1 TGCAGCGTTGATGAGAGGAACTCCTACAATGAGCAGTTCTTC CSVDERNSYNEQFF
few TRBD2 TRBJ2-7 TRBV5-1 TGCGCCAGCAGCTTGGAGGGGACTAGCTACGAGCAGTACTTC CASSLEGTSYEQYF
NA TRBD1 TRBJ1-4 TRBV5-1 TGCGCCAGCAGCGTCCAGGGACAGGGTAATGAAAAACTGTTTTTT CASSVQGQGNEKLFF
NA TRBD1 TRBJ2-1 TRBV5-1 TGCGCCAGCAGCTCACAGGGGAATGCGGATGAGCAGTTCTTC CASSSQGNADEQFF
once TRBD2 TRBJ2-1 TRBV7-8 TGTGCCAGCAGCCCCTCTAGCGGACACAATGAGCAGTTCTTC CASSPSSGHNEQFF
once NA TRBJ1-1 TRBV18 TGTGCCAGCTCACCACCTTCGGGCAGGGTGGACACTGAAGCTTTCTTT CASSPPSGRVDTEAFF
once NA TRBJ1-4 TRBV14 TGTGCCAGCAGCCAAGGGACACCGTCCCCAACTAATGAAAAACTGTTTTTT CASSQGTPSPTNEKLFF
once NA TRBJ2-5 TRBV9 TGTGCCAGCAGCGTAACCGGGGGTTCGGGGGAGACCCAGTACTTC CASSVTGGSGETQYF
NA NA TRBJ2-5 TRBV7-3 TGTGCCAGCAGCTTACAGGGATGGGAGACCCAGTACTTC CASSLQGWETQYF
NA NA TRBJ1-5 TRBV19 TGTGCCAGTAGTAATTCGGGGGACGGACAGCCCCAGCATTTT CASSNSGDGQPQHF
NA TRBD1 TRBJ1-6 TRBV18 TGTGCCAGCTCACCGATGGACAGGGATTCACCCCTCCACTTT CASSPMDRDSPLHF
NA NA TRBJ2-7 TRBV15 TGTGCCACCAGCAGAGATATGACGGGACATTCCTACGAGCAGTACTTC CATSRDMTGHSYEQYF
NA TRBD2 TRBJ2-2 TRBV5-4 TGTGCCAGCAGCTTGGGGCCAGCGGGGGGGCCGGGCACCGGGGAGCTGTTTTTT CASSLGPAGGPGTGELFF
NA TRBD1 TRBJ2-7 TRBV4-1 TGCGCCAGCAGCCAAGGTGCTTCCAGGGGGCGGAACGAGCAGTACTTC CASSQGASRGRNEQYF
many NA TRBJ1-6 TRBV9 TGTGCCAGCAGCGGGGCCCCGAGCGGGCATTCACCCCTCCACTTT CASSGAPSGHSPLHF
NA NA TRBJ1-4 TRBV6-2/TRBV6-3 TGTGCCAGCAGCCCCCGGTCGTACACGAGGCCCTTGAACGAAAAACTGTTTTTT CASSPRSYTRPLNEKLFF
NA NA TRBJ2-2 TRBV5-5 TGTGCCAGCAGCCATATGACGGGCACCGGGGAGCTGTTTTTT CASSHMTGTGELFF
NA TRBD2 TRBJ2-1 TRBV5-1 TGCGCCAGCAGCATAGGACTAGCCTACAATGAGCAGTTCTTC CASSIGLAYNEQFF
NA NA TRBJ1-1 TRBV27 TGTGCCAGCAGTTTTTACGGGATCCCCACTGAAGCTTTCTTT CASSFYGIPTEAFF
NA TRBD1 TRBJ2-7 TRBV24-1 TGTGCCACCAGTGACTCACCGGGACAGGAGACATACGAGCAGTACTTC CATSDSPGQETYEQYF
NA NA TRBJ1-2 TRBV7-9 TGTGCCAGCAGCTTTCAAGCCTATGGCTACACCTTC CASSFQAYGYTF
NA NA TRBJ1-1 TRBV10-3 TGTGCCATCAGTCCCGAGCGAGGGAACACTGAAGCTTTCTTT CAISPERGNTEAFF
once NA TRBJ1-1 TRBV5-1 TGCGCCAGCAGCTTAATAATGGCAGGCCAGAGCACTGAAGCTTTCTTT CASSLIMAGQSTEAFF
once TRBD2 TRBJ2-7 TRBV29-1 TGCAGCGTTGGACTAGCTGGCGAGCAGTACTTC CSVGLAGEQYF
NA TRBD2 TRBJ2-3 TRBV2 TGTGCCACCAGGCGACTAGCGGGCAACACAGATACGCAGTATTTT CATRRLAGNTDTQYF
NA NA TRBJ2-3 TRBV5-8 TGTGCCAGCAGCTTTATCACAGATACGCAGTATTTT CASSFITDTQYF
NA NA TRBJ2-4 TRBV28 TGTGCCAGTCTCCTAGGCCGCACTGGCATTCAGTACTTC CASLLGRTGIQYF